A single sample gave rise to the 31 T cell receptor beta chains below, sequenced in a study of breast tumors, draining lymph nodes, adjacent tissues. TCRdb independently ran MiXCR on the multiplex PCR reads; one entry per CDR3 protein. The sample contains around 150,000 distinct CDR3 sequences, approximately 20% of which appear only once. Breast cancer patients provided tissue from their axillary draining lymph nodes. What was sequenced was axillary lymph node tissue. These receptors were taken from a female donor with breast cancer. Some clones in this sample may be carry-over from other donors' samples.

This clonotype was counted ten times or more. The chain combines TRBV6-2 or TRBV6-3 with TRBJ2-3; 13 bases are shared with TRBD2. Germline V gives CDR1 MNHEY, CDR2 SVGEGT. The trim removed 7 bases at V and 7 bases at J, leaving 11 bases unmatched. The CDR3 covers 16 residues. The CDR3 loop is CASTSPRTSGSYTQYF. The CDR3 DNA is TGTGCCAGCACCTCACCTCGGACTAGCGGGAGCTATACGCAGTATTTT.

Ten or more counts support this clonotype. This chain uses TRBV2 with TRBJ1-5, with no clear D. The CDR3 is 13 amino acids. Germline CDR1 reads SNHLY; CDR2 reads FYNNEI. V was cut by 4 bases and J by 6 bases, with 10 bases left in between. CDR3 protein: CASSAATPQPQHF. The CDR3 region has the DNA TGTGCCAGCAGTGCAGCTACGCCTCAGCCCCAGCATTTT.

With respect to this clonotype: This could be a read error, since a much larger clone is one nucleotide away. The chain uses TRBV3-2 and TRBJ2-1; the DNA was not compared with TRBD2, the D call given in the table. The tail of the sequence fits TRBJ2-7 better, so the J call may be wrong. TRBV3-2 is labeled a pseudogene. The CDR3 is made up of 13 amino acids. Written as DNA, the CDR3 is TGTGCCAGCAGCCAGGGACTGAACAATGAGCAGTACTTC. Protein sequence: CASSQGLNNEQYF.

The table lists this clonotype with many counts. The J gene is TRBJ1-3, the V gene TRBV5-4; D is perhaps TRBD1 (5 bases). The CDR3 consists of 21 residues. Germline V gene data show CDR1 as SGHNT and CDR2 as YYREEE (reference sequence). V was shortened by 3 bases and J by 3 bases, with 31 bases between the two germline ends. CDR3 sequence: CASSSREAQVGKLVLGNTIYF. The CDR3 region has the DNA TGTGCCAGCAGCTCCAGGGAGGCTCAAGTGGGGAAACTCGTGCTTGGAAACACCATATATTTT.

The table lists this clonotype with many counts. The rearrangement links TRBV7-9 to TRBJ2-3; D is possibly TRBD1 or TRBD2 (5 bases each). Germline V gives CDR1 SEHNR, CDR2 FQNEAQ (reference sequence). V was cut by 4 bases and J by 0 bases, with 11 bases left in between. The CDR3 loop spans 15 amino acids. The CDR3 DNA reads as TGTGCCAGCAGCTCGCCTGGGACCAGCACAGATACGCAGTATTTT. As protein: CASSSPGTSTDTQYF.

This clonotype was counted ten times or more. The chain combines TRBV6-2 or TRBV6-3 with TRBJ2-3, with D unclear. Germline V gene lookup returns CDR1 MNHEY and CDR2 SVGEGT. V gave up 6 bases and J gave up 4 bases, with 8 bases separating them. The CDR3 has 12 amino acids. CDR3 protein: CASRPDADTQYF. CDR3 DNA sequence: TGTGCCAGCAGACCGGACGCAGATACGCAGTATTTT.

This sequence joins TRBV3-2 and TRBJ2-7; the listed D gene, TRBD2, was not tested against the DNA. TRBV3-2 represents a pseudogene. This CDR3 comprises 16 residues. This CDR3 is CASSQSGRTFPYERYF. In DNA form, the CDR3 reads TGTGCCAGCAGCCAAAGCGGGAGGACCTTTCCCTACGAGCGGTACTTC.

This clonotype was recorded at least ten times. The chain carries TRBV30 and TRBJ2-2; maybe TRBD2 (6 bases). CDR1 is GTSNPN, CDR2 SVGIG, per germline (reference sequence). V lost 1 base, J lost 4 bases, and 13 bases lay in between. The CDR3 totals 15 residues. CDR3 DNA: TGTGCCTGGAGTGCCCTAAGAGCGGGCACCGGGGAGCTGTTTTTT. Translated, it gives CAWSALRAGTGELFF.

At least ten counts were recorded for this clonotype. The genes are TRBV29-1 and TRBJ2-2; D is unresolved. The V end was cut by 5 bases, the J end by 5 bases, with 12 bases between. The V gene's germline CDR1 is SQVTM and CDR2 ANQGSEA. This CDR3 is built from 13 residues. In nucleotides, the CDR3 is TGCAGCGTTCGGGCGTTGGTAACCGGGGAGCTGTTTTTT. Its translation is CSVRALVTGELFF.

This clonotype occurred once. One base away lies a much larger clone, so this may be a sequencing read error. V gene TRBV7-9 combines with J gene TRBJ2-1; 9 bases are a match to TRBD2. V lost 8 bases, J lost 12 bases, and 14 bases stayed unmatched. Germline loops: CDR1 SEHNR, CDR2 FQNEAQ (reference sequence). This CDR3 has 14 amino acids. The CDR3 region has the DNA TGTGCCAGCCGTCCTAGCGGGGTGAACGGTGGGCAGTTCTTC. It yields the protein CASRPSGVNGGQFF.

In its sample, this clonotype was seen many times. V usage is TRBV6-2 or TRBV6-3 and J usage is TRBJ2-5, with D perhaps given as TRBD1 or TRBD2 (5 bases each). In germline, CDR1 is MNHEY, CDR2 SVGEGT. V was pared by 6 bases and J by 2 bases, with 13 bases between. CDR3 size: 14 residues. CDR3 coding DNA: TGTGCCAGCAGCCGGGGACGGATGCAAGAGACCCAGTACTTC. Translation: CASSRGRMQETQYF.

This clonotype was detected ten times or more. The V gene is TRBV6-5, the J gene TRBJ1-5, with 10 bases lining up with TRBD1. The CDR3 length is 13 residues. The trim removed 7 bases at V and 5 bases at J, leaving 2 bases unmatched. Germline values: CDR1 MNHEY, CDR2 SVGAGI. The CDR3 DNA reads TGTGCCAGCACCGGGACAGGGGATCAGCCCCAGCATTTT. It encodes CASTGTGDQPQHF.

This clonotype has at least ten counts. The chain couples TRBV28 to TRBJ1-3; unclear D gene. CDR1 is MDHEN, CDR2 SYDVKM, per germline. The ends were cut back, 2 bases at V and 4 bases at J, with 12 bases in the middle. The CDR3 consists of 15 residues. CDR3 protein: CASSLEAIFGNTIYF. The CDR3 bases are TGTGCCAGCAGTTTAGAGGCCATTTTCGGAAACACCATATATTTT.

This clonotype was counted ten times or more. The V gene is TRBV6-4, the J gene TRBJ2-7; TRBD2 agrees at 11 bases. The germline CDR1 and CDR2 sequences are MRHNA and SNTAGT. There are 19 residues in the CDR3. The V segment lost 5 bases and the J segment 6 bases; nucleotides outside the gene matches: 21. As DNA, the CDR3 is TGTGCCAGCAGTTACGCGGGGGGGGGACTAGCGGATTCTTTTTGCGAGCAGTACTTC. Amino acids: CASSYAGGGLADSFCEQYF.

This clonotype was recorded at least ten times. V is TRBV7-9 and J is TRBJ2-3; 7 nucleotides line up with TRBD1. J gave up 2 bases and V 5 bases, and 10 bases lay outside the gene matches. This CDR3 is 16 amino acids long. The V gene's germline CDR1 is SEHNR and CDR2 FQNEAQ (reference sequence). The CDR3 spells CASSLLTGTPTDTQYF. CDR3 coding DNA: TGTGCCAGCAGCCTTCTGACAGGGACCCCCACAGATACGCAGTATTTT.

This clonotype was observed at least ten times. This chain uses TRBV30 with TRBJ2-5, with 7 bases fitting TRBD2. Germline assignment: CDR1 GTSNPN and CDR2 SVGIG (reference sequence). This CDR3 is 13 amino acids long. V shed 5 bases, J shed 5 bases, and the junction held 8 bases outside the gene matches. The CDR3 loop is CAWGGGLGETQYF. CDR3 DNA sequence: TGTGCCTGGGGGGGGGGTCTGGGGGAGACCCAGTACTTC.

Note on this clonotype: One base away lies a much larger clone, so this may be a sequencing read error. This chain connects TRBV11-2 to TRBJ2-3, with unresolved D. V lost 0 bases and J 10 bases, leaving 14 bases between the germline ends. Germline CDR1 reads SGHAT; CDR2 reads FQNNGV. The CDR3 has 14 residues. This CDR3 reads CASSLETIAYAQYF. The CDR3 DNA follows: TGTGCCAGCAGCTTAGAGACAATAGCATATGCGCAGTATTTT.

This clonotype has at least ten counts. In DNA form, the CDR3 reads TGTGCCAGCAGCATCCCTGGGAGATTGGAGACCCAGTACTTC. Translation gives CASSIPGRLETQYF. The gene calls are TRBV7-2 and TRBJ2-5; D may be TRBD2 (5 bases). This CDR3 region has 14 residues. The V gene's germline CDR1 is SGHTA and CDR2 FQGNSA. The V and J ends lost 5 bases and 5 bases respectively, with 15 bases between them.

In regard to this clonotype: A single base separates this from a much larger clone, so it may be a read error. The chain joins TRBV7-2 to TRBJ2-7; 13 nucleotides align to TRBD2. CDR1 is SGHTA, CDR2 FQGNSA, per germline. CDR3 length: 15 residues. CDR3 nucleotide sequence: TGTCCCAGCAGCTTACTAGCGGGAGGGCCCCACGAGCAGTACTTC. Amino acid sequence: CPSSLLAGGPHEQYF. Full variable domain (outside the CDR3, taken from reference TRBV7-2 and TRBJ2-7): GAGVSQSPSNKVTEKGKDVELRCDPISGHTALYWYRQSLGQGLEFLIYFQGNSAPDKSGLPSDRFSAERTGGSVSTLTIQRTQQEDSAVYLCPSSLLAGGPHEQYFGPGTRLTVT.

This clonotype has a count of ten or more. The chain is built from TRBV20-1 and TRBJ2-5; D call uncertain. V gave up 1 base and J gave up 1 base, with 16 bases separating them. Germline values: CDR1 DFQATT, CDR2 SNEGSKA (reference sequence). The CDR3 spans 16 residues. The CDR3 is CSARVSAKTSQETQYF. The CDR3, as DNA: TGCAGTGCTAGAGTTAGTGCGAAAACCTCCCAAGAGACCCAGTACTTC.

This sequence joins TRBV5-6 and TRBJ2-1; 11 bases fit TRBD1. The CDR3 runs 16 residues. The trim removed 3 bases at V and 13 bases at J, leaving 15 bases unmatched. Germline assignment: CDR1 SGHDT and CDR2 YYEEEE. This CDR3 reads CASSSDRGRFARPQFF. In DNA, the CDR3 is TGTGCCAGCAGCTCGGACAGGGGGCGTTTTGCGAGACCTCAGTTCTTC.

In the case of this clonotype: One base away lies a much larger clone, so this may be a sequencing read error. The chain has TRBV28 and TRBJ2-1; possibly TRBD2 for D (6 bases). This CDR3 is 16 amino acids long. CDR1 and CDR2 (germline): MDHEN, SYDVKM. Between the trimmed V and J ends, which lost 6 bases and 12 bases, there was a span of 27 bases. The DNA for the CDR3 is TGTGCCAGCAGGTCCTCCCAGCGGGCCCTGAGGGATGGGCAGTTCTTC. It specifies CASRSSQRALRDGQFF.

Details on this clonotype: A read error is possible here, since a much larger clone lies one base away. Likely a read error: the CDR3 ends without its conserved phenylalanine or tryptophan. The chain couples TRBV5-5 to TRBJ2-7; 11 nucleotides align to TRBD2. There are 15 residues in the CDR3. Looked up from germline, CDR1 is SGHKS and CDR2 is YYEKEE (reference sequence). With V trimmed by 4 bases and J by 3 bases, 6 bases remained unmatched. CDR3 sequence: CASSGGLAENYEQYL. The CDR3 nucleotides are TGTGCCAGCAGCGGGGGACTAGCGGAAAACTACGAGCAGTACCTC.

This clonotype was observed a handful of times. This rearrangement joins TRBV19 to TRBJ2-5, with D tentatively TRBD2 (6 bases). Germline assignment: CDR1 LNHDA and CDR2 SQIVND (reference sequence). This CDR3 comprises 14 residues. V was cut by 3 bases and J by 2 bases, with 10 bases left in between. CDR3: CASSIMGGQETQYF. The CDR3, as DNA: TGTGCCAGTAGTATCATGGGGGGTCAAGAGACCCAGTACTTC.

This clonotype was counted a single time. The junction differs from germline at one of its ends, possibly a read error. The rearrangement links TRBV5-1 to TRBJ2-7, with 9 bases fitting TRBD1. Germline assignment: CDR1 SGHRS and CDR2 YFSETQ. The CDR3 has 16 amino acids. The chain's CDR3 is CASRRGTGTGSHEQYF. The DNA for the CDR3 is TGTGCCAGCAGACGGGGGACCGGGACAGGGTCCCACGAGCAGTACTTC.

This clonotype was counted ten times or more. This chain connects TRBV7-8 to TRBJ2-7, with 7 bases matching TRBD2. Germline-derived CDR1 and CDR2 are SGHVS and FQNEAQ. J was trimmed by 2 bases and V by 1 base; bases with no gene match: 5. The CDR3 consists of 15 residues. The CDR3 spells CASSLELAETYEQYF. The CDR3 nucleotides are TGTGCCAGCAGCTTAGAGCTAGCGGAGACCTACGAGCAGTACTTC. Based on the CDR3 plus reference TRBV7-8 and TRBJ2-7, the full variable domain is GAGVSQSPRYKVAKRGQDVALRCDPISGHVSLFWYQQALGQGPEFLTYFQNEAQLDKSGLPSDRFFAERPEGSVSTLKIQRTQQEDSAVYLCASSLELAETYEQYFGPGTRLTVT.

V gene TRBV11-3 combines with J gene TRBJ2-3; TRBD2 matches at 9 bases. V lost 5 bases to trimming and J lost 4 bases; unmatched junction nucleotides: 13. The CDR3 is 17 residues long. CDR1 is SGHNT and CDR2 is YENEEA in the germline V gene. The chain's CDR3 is CASSPRAASGMADTQYF. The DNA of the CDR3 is TGTGCCAGCAGCCCGAGGGCGGCTAGCGGGATGGCAGATACGCAGTATTTT.

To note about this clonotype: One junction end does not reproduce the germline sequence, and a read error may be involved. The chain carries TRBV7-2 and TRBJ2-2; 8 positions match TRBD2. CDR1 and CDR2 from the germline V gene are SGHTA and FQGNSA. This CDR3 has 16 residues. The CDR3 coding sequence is TGTGCCAGCAGCTCAAGTGGGACTAGTCCCACCGGGGAGCTGATTTTT. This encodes CASSSSGTSPTGELIF.

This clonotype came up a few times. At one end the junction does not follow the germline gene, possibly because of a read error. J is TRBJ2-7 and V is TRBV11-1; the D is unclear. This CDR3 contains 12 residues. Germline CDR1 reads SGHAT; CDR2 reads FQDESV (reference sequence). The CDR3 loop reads CASSRYSYGQYF. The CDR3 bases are TGTGCCAGCAGCAGATACAGCTACGGGCAGTACTTC.

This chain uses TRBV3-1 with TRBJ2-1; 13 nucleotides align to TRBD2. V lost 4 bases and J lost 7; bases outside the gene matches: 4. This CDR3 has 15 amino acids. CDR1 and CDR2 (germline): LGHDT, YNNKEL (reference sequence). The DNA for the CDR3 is TGTGCCAGCAGCCCCCGGACTAGCGGGAGTAATGAGCAGTTCTTC. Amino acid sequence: CASSPRTSGSNEQFF.

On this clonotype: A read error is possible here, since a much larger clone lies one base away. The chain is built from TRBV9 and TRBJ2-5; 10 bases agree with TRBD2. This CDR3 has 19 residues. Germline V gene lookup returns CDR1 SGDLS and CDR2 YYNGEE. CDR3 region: CACSVTSGTRRGHQETQYF. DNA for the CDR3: TGTGCCTGCAGCGTAACTAGCGGGACCCGGAGGGGACACCAAGAGACCCAGTACTTC.